This T cell receptor beta chain comes out of a study of T cells in localized non-small cell lung cancer. Study conclusions and caveats: Without multi-region sequencing, intratumor heterogeneity could not be excluded.

The CDR3 has 13 residues. The V gene lost 4 bases and the J gene lost 7 bases, with 10 bases spanning the gap. From germline, CDR1 is MNHEY and CDR2 SMNVEV (reference sequence). In the case of this clone: Its cognate antigen is unknown.

Data came from immunoSEQ multiplex PCR; TCRdb stores just in-frame clones and leaves some out. The table lists roughly 40,000 clones, approximately 81% of them singletons. The chain has TRBV27 and TRBJ1-4; D is undetermined. The receptor comes from a male donor older than 55 with stage II lung adenocarcinoma. Sequencing used peripheral blood mononuclear cells, obtained before any cancer treatment. Here the CDR3 reads CASSYWGGEKLFF. CDR3 sequence (DNA): TGTGCCAGCAGTTATTGGGGTGGTGAAAAACTGTTTTTT.